This is a list of T cell receptor beta chains from one sample in a study of blood T cell repertoires in COVID-19. Sequenced by immunoSEQ multiplex PCR; TCRdb stores in-frame clones only, minus some. The table has tens of thousands of clones, around 80% seen once; the top ten hold about 26%. The sample taken for sequencing was peripheral blood. All receptors derive from a man aged 55 to 70 with active or convalescent COVID-19. The CDR3 runs from the conserved cysteine through the conserved F or W. The D gene is left open where the match is weak. Rows give clone size only sometimes, using once, few, many, or a class for an expanded clone.

len	v_gene	d_gene	j_gene	abundance	CDR3nt	CDR3aa
15	TRBV5-6	NA	TRBJ1-4	NA	TGTGCCAGCAGCTTGTGGGGGCAGGCTAATGAAAAACTGTTTTTT	CASSLWGQANEKLFF
17	TRBV7-9	TRBD2	TRBJ2-2	NA	TGTGCCAGCAGTCTTGAGGGGGGACTAGCTTTCCACGGGGAGCTGTTTTTT	CASSLEGGLAFHGELFF
17	TRBV7-2	TRBD2	TRBJ2-7	once	TGTGCCAGCAGCTTTTCAGCGGGGGGGCTTCCACCCTACGAGCAGTACTTC	CASSFSAGGLPPYEQYF
16	TRBV6-4	TRBD1	TRBJ2-3	once	TGTGCCAGCAGCCTTTCGACAGGGGGCGGCACAGATACGCAGTATTTT	CASSLSTGGGTDTQYF
14	TRBV19	TRBD2	TRBJ2-3	once	TGTGCCAGTAGTAACCTAGCGGTGACAGATACGCAGTATTTT	CASSNLAVTDTQYF
15	TRBV29-1	TRBD1	TRBJ1-2	NA	TGCAGCGTTACCGGGACAGGGGCCCGTAACTATGGCTACACCTTC	CSVTGTGARNYGYTF
18	TRBV4-1	TRBD2	TRBJ2-3	few	TGCGCCAGCAGCAAAGCTAGCGGGGGGGATGGTCGCACAGATACGCAGTATTTT	CASSKASGGDGRTDTQYF
16	TRBV6-5	NA	TRBJ2-3	NA	TGTGCCAGCAGTTACTCGATTGTTGCGGGCACAGATACGCAGTATTTT	CASSYSIVAGTDTQYF
13	TRBV2	TRBD1	TRBJ1-6	many	TGTGCCGGACAGGGGTTTCAGGAATCACCCCTCCACTTT	CAGQGFQESPLHF
15	TRBV7-8	TRBD1	TRBJ1-2	NA	TGTGCCAGCAGCTTACCCGGGACAGTCGCCTATGGCTACACCTTC	CASSLPGTVAYGYTF
14	TRBV7-9	NA	TRBJ2-7	NA	TGTGCCAGCAGCCTACAGGGAGAATCTCTTGAGCAGTACTTC	CASSLQGESLEQYF
16	TRBV28	TRBD1	TRBJ2-2	NA	TGTGCCAGCAGTGGGGGGACAGGGCTGAACACCGGGGAGCTGTTTTTT	CASSGGTGLNTGELFF
14	TRBV3-1/TRBV3-2	NA	TRBJ1-4	once	TGTGCCAGCAGCCGACTAGGCGTTGGGGAAAAACTGTTTTTT	CASSRLGVGEKLFF
15	TRBV6-5	NA	TRBJ1-6	NA	TGTGCCAGCAGGGTAGACAGCCAATTTAATTCACCCCTCCACTTT	CASRVDSQFNSPLHF
14	TRBV18	NA	TRBJ2-5	NA	TGTGCCAGCTCACCGATAGATAGCGCCGAGACCCAGTACTTC	CASSPIDSAETQYF
14	TRBV7-2	TRBD1	TRBJ2-7	NA	TGTGCCAGCAGCCCATCGACAGGGGTCGGCGAGCAGTACTTC	CASSPSTGVGEQYF
11	TRBV30	NA	TRBJ2-7	once	TGTGCCTGGAGTGTAGGGGCCGAGCAGTACTTC	CAWSVGAEQYF
15	TRBV4-1	NA	TRBJ1-1	NA	TGCGCCAGCAGCCAACCTCTTGGGAGGGACACTGAAGCTTTCTTT	CASSQPLGRDTEAFF
16	TRBV28	NA	TRBJ1-2	many	TGTGCCAGCAGTTTTATGGGGGGGGCTAGGAACTATGGCTACACCTTC	CASSFMGGARNYGYTF
16	TRBV5-6	NA	TRBJ1-2	few	TGTGCCAGCAGCTTGTTCGAAGGGGCACGAGTCTATGGCTACACCTTC	CASSLFEGARVYGYTF
17	TRBV12-2	NA	TRBJ2-7	NA	TGTGCAAGTCGCCTAAATGTTCCGGGACACCTAACTTACGAACAGTACTTC	CASRLNVPGHLTYEQYF
15	TRBV27	TRBD2	TRBJ2-7	NA	TGTGCCAGCAGATATAGCGGGGGGAGGTCCTACGAGCAGTACTTC	CASRYSGGRSYEQYF
13	TRBV18	NA	TRBJ2-5	NA	TGTGCCAGCGCGAAACGGGGGCAAGAGACCCAGTACTTC	CASAKRGQETQYF
13	TRBV28	NA	TRBJ2-3	NA	TGTGCCAGCAGAACCCCAGGGCCAGATACGCAGTATTTT	CASRTPGPDTQYF
16	TRBV7-9	TRBD1	TRBJ2-3	NA	TGTGCCAGCAGCCCCCGGGACAGTATTAGCACAGATACGCAGTATTTT	CASSPRDSISTDTQYF
15	TRBV6-1	TRBD1	TRBJ2-7	few	TGTGCCAGCAGTGAAGTGGGACAGGGGACGGGGGAGCAGTACTTC	CASSEVGQGTGEQYF
14	TRBV11-3	NA	TRBJ2-7	NA	TGTGCCAGCAGCTTAGGGGCAGGGGTCTACGAGCAGTACTTC	CASSLGAGVYEQYF
15	TRBV27	TRBD1	TRBJ1-6	NA	TGTGCCAGCACCCTACTAGGACAGGGGAGTTCACCCCTCCACTTT	CASTLLGQGSSPLHF
15	TRBV6-5	TRBD1	TRBJ1-2	few	TGTGCCAGCAGTTACTCCGACAGGGGGGTATATGGCTACACCTTC	CASSYSDRGVYGYTF
17	TRBV10-3	TRBD2	TRBJ2-5	NA	TGTGCCATCAGTGAACAGGGACTAGCGGGGGAAAAAGAGACCCAGTACTTC	CAISEQGLAGEKETQYF
15	TRBV24-1	TRBD1	TRBJ1-5	NA	TGTGCCACCAGTGATACGGGACAGGGTTATCAGCCCCAGCATTTT	CATSDTGQGYQPQHF
14	TRBV3-1/TRBV3-2	NA	TRBJ1-1	NA	TGTGCCAGCAGCCTAAATAGGGGCCGGACTGAAGCTTTCTTT	CASSLNRGRTEAFF
14	TRBV19	NA	TRBJ1-5	NA	TGTGCCAGTAAAAACAGTTTGAGCAATCAGCCCCAGCATTTT	CASKNSLSNQPQHF
15	TRBV5-4	TRBD1	TRBJ2-7	NA	TGTGCCAGCAGCTATTCAGGGGGTTCTTCCTACGAGCAGTACTTC	CASSYSGGSSYEQYF
16	TRBV23-1	TRBD1	TRBJ1-2	NA	TGCCCCAGCCCTCGACCCGGGACAGGGGGCTACTATGGCTACACCTTC	CPSPRPGTGGYYGYTF
16	TRBV2	TRBD2	TRBJ2-1	NA	TGTGCCAGCAGTGACTTCGCGGGGGGGTCTATAAATGAGCAGTTCTTC	CASSDFAGGSINEQFF
11	TRBV3-1/TRBV3-2	NA	TRBJ2-5	NA	TGTGCCAGCAGCCAAATGGAGGCCCAGTACTTC	CASSQMEAQYF
12	TRBV3-1/TRBV3-2	TRBD1	TRBJ2-7	NA	TGTGCCAGCAGCCAAGCAGGGGGCGAGCAGTACTTC	CASSQAGGEQYF
14	TRBV3-1/TRBV3-2	NA	TRBJ2-7	NA	TGTGCCAGCAGCCAAGCAGGGTCTTTCGACGAGCAGTACTTC	CASSQAGSFDEQYF
16	TRBV5-5	TRBD1	TRBJ2-7	NA	TGTGCCAGCAGCAGGACCCTACAGGGGGCCTTTTACGAGCAGTACTTC	CASSRTLQGAFYEQYF
15	TRBV5-4	NA	TRBJ2-2	NA	TGTGCCAGCAGCCCAGATGGAGCTTTCACCGGGGAGCTGTTTTTT	CASSPDGAFTGELFF
15	TRBV19	TRBD2	TRBJ2-1	NA	TGTGCCAGTAGAACACTAGCGGGGGGGCCGTCTGAGCAGTTCTTC	CASRTLAGGPSEQFF
14	TRBV28	NA	TRBJ2-3	NA	TGTGCCAGCGTTCCCCCAGGGGGCACAGATACGCAGTATTTT	CASVPPGGTDTQYF
15	TRBV7-2	NA	TRBJ1-3	NA	TGTGCCAGCAGCTTCGCGACACAACCCGGAAACACCATATATTTT	CASSFATQPGNTIYF
14	TRBV10-3	TRBD1	TRBJ2-2	NA	TGTGCCATCGGACAGGGGTATGGAGCCGGGGAGCTGTTTTTT	CAIGQGYGAGELFF
14	TRBV18	NA	TRBJ1-5	few	TGTGCCAGCTCACCACAGGGAGAGCATCAGCCCCAGCATTTT	CASSPQGEHQPQHF